This T cell receptor beta chain was identified in a study of T cell responses to AZD1222 COVID-19 vaccine (dated by TCRdb to 2020 to 2022). At the level of the whole study: TCR sequencing was performed for some 250 trial participants, of whom about 210 were given two doses of AZD1222 and approximately 25 were given two doses of MenACWY control vaccine. Trial participants were enrolled by age into subgroups of 18-55, 56-69 and 70-plus years, and around 150, 28 and 57 TCR-sequenced participants, respectively, were included in these subgroups.

The label giving this sample's time point can be read as: about 28 days (+/-7) after the second vaccine dose. AZD1222 recipients whose second dose came at about 4 weeks and those whose second dose came at about 12 weeks were combined into one group, since spike-specific TCR depth and breadth did not differ between the two schedules. Vaccinee samples came from UK trials COV001 and COV002, including a single-blind randomized controlled phase 2/3 trial of AZD1222 (ChAdOx1 nCoV-19) in healthy adults. Trial participant PBMC samples were collected at day 0 and day 28 after the second dose for TCRbeta chain sequencing. Paper-wide results and their limitations: Conclusions about previously exposed vaccinees were limited because only five to seven AZD1222 recipients were SARS-CoV-2 seropositive at baseline. In the small 56-69-year group, the increase in depth fell short of significance, most likely because of low power. Vaccine-associated CD4 TCRs spanned the whole spike protein, with dominant responses in regions 160-218 and 743-854. Participants were mostly white British, with more females than males. The authors suggested clonal diversity may have been underestimated. After two AZD1222 doses, spike-specific TCR breadth and depth were significantly higher than at day 0 and than in MenACWY recipients. Reportedly, almost half of the unique spike-specific TCRs recognized epitopes lying outside the regions that are mutated in the B.1.351 and B.1.1.7 variants. Because no samples from the day 14 peak response were available, repertoires could be characterized only after the peak T cell response.

A note on this clone: It lacks a known antigen. There are no base qualities to consult, and no much larger clone falls within one base.

The CDR3 regions of human TCRbeta chains were analyzed by immunosequencing. Under the source paper's analysis protocol: Repertoire TCRs were matched against a reference library of SARS-CoV-2-specific TCRs generated with the MIRA antigen-specificity platform. Breadth meant the fraction of unique TCRs that were SARS-CoV-2-associated, whereas depth meant the fraction of total T cells that were SARS-CoV-2-associated. Using the MIRA data, every spike-specific TCR was mapped to the spike region that the TCR reacted to and assigned to either a CD4 or a CD8 class. Log10-transformed breadth and depth values were compared by one-way ANOVA with Sidak's multiple comparisons tests. TCRdb provides this immuneACCESS table in a form limited to in-frame rearrangements. Some clones are lacking; in checked studies, under half of them reflect an unresolved V gene, and why the rest are absent is not known. The V and J calls and clone size come from that table; D and trimming were worked out from the DNA. This sample holds some 130,000 clones; 80% to 95% were observed only once. The ten largest clonotypes hold approximately 6.8% of the sample.

Measured from the cysteine to the phenylalanine, the CDR3 is 17 residues long. The sequence is cut down to CDR3 DNA, 51 bases in frame from base 1. V gives up 1 base and J gives up 7 bases, and the segment between their germline ends measures 17 bases. Via the germline V gene, CDR1 is MNHNS and CDR2 SASEGT. The origin of this receptor is an adult who received the AZD1222 COVID-19 vaccine. Sequences were derived from peripheral blood, sampled 28 days after the second AZD1222 dose. The sequence joins TRBV6-1 to TRBJ1-6; no D gene call is confident. CDR3 region: CASSEDPLLPHNSPLHF. The sequenced DNA: TGTGCCAGCAGTGAAGACCCGTTATTACCTCACAATTCACCCCTCCACTTT.